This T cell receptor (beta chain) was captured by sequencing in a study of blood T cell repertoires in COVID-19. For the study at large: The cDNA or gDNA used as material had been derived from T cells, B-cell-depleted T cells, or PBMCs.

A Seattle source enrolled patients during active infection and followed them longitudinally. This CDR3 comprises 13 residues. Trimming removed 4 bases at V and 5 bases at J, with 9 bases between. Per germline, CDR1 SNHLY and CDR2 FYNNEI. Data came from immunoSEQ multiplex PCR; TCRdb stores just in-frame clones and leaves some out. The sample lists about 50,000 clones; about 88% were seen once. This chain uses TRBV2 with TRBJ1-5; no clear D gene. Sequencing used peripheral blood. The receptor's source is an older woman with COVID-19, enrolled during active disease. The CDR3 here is CASSVGSDQPQHF. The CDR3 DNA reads TGTGCCAGCAGTGTCGGGTCGGATCAGCCCCAGCATTTT.